This TCR beta chain was profiled in a study of Graves' ophthalmopathy and Graves' hyperthyroidism. Study-wide results and caveats: Most expanded clonotypes from thyroid (those above 0.001 frequency) were also found in blood. Ophthalmopathy was separated from stable hyperthyroidism by a 13-signature model with approximately 91% sensitivity and roughly 81% specificity.

Diagnosis relied on clinical symptoms, serum thyroxine, TRAb, thyroid ultrasound and orbital computed tomography. V lost 5 bases and J 1 base, leaving 14 bases between the germline ends. Per the germline V gene, CDR1 is SGHVS and CDR2 is FQNEAQ. The CDR3 is made up of 15 amino acids. This clonotype showed up many times. Its antigen is not identified. RNA served as the template for amplifying TCR beta CDR3 regions. RT-PCR in the first round used HTBI primers; a second-round multiplex PCR followed. Via MiXCR, TCRdb re-called the multiplex PCR reads, giving one row per CDR3 protein. The sample includes some 360,000 distinct CDR3 sequences, about 17% of them seen just once.

The TCR comes from an adult woman with stable Graves' hyperthyroidism. The chain carries TRBV7-8 and TRBJ1-1; no clear D gene. The material sequenced was peripheral blood. The CDR3, as DNA: TGTGCCAGCAGCCCCCCAAGCCGCCGGAACACTGAAGCTTTCTTT. Its protein is CASSPPSRRNTEAFF.